This T cell receptor beta chain was recorded in a study of T cell responses to AZD1222 COVID-19 vaccine. TCRdb's table, derived via immunoSEQ multiplex PCR, lists solely in-frame clones and lacks some. The sample lists some 180,000 clones, roughly nine tenths occurring once. Pooled in the analysis were second doses at about 4 or about 12 weeks. Germline loops: CDR1 LNHDA, CDR2 SQIVND (reference sequence). The V and J ends lost 9 bases and 4 bases respectively, with 15 bases between them. This CDR3 is built from 13 residues. This clone was seen a single time. V gene TRBV19 combines with J gene TRBJ1-1; possible D gene TRBD1, 5 bases. The sample here was peripheral blood, taken 28 days after the second AZD1222 dose. The source is an adult who received the AZD1222 COVID-19 vaccine. CDR3 in amino acids: CASTGALATEAFF. The CDR3 DNA reads TGTGCCAGCACCGGGGCCCTTGCCACTGAAGCTTTCTTT.